Sequencing of this TCR beta chain was carried out in a study of blood T cells in healthy people across ages. For the study at large: Capturing about one barcoded beta molecule per two T cells was achieved by template switching. Study-wide points: Shifts in expanded clonotypes may have been confounded by donor CMV status, which was unknown.

The draw of peripheral blood yielded roughly 9.1 milliliters from each donor. Through a sample-barcoded 5' primer and a J-beta primer mix, a second PCR was run for roughly 7 to 11 cycles. Sequencing recovered at least 2.5 million CDR3-containing paired-end reads from each sample. TCRdb independently ran MiXCR on the 5' RACE reads; one entry per CDR3 protein. The sample lists over 1,300,000 distinct CDR3 sequences; around 59% were seen once. In regard to this clonotype: Its target is unknown.

This sequence originates from a man between 18 and 35 years old in good health. Sequencing input: blood.

Here the CDR3 reads CASKIFPQTPRGYTF. The CDR3, as DNA: TGTGCCAGCAAGATATTCCCCCAGACGCCTAGGGGCTACACCTTC. This chain joins TRBV2 and TRBJ1-2; no clear D. This CDR3 spans 15 amino acids. V shed 7 bases and J shed 8 bases, with 23 bases lying between them. Per the germline V gene, CDR1 is SNHLY and CDR2 is FYNNEI.